The following is a T cell receptor (beta chain) sequence with its context. Its antigen is not identified. V dropped 6 bases and J dropped 6; count of bases not matched to a gene: 8. The CDR3 length is 14 residues. CDR1 and CDR2 from the germline V gene are LNHDA and SQIVND (reference sequence). TCRdb re-derived calls from the reads in MiXCR, one entry per CDR3 protein. The sample includes approximately 470,000 distinct CDR3 sequences, 40% to 50% of them seen just once. This specimen belongs to a study of T cell repertoires in cytomegalovirus infection. Study-level information: In public TCR beta signatures, there were indications of both CMV infection and matching HLA type.

Findings and limits, study-wide: The ex vivo response showed dominance by HLA-C-restricted CMV-specific TCR beta clonotypes.

Sequencing was performed on cultured PBMCs, taken from culture after CMV antigen stimulation. This TCR came from a human donor in good health (CMV status not recorded). Some clones in this sample may be carry-over from other donors' samples. V usage is TRBV19 and J usage is TRBJ2-3; TRBD2 matches 8 bases. Written as DNA, the CDR3 is TGTGCCAGTAGCGGACTAGCAACGGCCGATACGCAGTATTTT. Its translation: CASSGLATADTQYF.